A single sample is the source of the 4 T cell receptor beta chains below, sequenced in a study of blood T cell repertoires in COVID-19. Some clones are missing from TCRdb's copy, which holds only in-frame ones; the method was immunoSEQ multiplex PCR. The data show 200,000 to 250,000 clones, around 83% seen once. Specimen: peripheral blood. The source is a woman in her seventies with COVID-19, enrolled during active disease.

This chain joins TRBV9 and TRBJ1-6; no clear D. V was pared by 0 bases and J by 0 bases, with 4 bases between. The CDR3 covers 15 residues. Looked up from germline, CDR1 is SGDLS and CDR2 is YYNGEE. The CDR3 region has the DNA TGTGCCAGCAGCGTAGATAACTCCTATAATTCACCCCTCCACTTT. Protein: CASSVDNSYNSPLHF.

This clone was picked up a small number of times. This chain links TRBV11-2 with TRBJ1-6; no clear D. Germline lookup yields CDR1 SGHAT and CDR2 FQNNGV. V lost 5 bases and J 6 bases, leaving 14 bases between the germline ends. This CDR3 has 15 residues. Written as DNA, the CDR3 is TGTGCCAGCAGCGCGCGGGCCTTCCCTAATTCACCCCTCCACTTT. This sequence encodes CASSARAFPNSPLHF.

The J gene is TRBJ2-7, the V gene TRBV7-9; 9 nucleotides align to TRBD1. The CDR3 totals 15 residues. After removal of 3 bases from V and 2 bases from J, the junction contained 5 bases not matched to a gene. Per germline, CDR1 SEHNR and CDR2 FQNEAQ (reference sequence). CDR3 loop: CASSLGQGVTYEQYF. DNA for the CDR3: TGTGCCAGCAGCTTGGGACAGGGAGTCACCTACGAGCAGTACTTC.

V and J are TRBV7-2 and TRBJ2-7; D possibly corresponds to TRBD2 (5 bases). Trimming removed 2 bases at V and 2 bases at J, with 13 bases between. This CDR3 comprises 15 residues. CDR1 SGHTA and CDR2 FQGNSA come from the germline V gene. CDR3 protein: CASSLISGSAYEQYF. CDR3 in DNA: TGTGCCAGCAGCTTAATCTCGGGATCCGCCTACGAGCAGTACTTC.